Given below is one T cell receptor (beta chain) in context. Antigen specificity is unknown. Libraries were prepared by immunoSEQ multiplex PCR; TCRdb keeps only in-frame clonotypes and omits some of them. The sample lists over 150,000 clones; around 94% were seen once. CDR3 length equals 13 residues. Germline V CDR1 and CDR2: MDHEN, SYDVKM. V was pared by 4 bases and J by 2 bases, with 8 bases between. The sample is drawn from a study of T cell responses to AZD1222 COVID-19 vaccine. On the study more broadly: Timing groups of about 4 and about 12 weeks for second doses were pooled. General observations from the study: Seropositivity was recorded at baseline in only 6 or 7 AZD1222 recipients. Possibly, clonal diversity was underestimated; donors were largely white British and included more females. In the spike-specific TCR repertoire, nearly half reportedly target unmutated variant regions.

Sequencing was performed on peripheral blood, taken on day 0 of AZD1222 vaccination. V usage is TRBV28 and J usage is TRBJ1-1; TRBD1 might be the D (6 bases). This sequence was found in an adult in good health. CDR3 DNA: TGTGCCAGCAGTTGGACAGATAACACTGAAGCTTTCTTT. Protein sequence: CASSWTDNTEAFF. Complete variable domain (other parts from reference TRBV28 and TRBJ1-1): DVKVTQSSRYLVKRTGEKVFLECVQDMDHENMFWYRQDPGLGLRLIYFSYDVKMKEKGDIPEGYSVSREKKERFSLILESASTNQTSMYLCASSWTDNTEAFFGQGTRLTVV.